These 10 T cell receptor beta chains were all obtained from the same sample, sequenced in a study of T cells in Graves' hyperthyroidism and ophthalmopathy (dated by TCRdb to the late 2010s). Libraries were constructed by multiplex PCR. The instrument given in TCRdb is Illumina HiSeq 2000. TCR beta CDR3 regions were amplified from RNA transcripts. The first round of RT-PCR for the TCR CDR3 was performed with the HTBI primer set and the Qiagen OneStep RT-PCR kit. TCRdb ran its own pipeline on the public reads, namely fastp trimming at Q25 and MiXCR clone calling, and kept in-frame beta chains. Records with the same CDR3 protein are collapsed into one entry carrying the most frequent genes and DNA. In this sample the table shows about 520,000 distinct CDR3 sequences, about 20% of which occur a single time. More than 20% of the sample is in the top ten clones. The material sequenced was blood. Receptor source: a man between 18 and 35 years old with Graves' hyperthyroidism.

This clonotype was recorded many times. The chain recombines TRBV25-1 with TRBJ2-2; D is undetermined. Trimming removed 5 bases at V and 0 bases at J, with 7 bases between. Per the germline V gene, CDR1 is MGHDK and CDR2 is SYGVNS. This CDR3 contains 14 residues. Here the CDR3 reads CASSPIANTGELFF. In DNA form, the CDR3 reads TGTGCCAGCAGTCCCATTGCGAACACCGGGGAGCTGTTTTTT.

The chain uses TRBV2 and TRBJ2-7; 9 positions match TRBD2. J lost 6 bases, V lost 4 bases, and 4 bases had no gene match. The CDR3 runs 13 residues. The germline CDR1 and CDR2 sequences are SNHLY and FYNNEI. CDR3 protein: CASSVRTSVEQYF. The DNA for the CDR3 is TGTGCCAGCAGTGTAAGGACTAGCGTCGAGCAGTACTTC. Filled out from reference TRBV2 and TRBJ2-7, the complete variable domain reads EPEVTQTPSHQVTQMGQEVILRCVPISNHLYFYWYRQILGQKVEFLVSFYNNEISEKSEIFDDQFSVERPDGSNFTLKIRSTKLEDSAMYFCASSVRTSVEQYFGPGTRLTVT.

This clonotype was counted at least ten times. In DNA, the CDR3 is TGTGCCAGCTCAATCGCGGGGGATTACACTGAAGCTTTCTTT. This codes for CASSIAGDYTEAFF. The chain links TRBV18 to TRBJ1-1; D may be TRBD1 (5 bases). Germline V gives CDR1 KGHSH, CDR2 LQKENI. The germline V and J ends were trimmed by 5 bases and 3 bases, with 13 bases remaining between them. The CDR3 consists of 14 residues.

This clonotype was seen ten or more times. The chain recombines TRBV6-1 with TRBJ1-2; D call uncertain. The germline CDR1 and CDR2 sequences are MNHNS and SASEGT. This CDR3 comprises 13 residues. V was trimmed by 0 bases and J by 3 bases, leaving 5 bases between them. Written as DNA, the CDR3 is TGTGCCAGCAGTGAAGCGCGGGACTATGGCTACACCTTC. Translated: CASSEARDYGYTF.

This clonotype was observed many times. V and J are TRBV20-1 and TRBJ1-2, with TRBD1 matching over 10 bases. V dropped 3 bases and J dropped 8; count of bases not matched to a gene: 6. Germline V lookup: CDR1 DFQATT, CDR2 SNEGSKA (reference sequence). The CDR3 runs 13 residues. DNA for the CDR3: TGCAGTGCTAGTGGGACAGGGGTTGACGGCTACACCTTC. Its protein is CSASGTGVDGYTF.

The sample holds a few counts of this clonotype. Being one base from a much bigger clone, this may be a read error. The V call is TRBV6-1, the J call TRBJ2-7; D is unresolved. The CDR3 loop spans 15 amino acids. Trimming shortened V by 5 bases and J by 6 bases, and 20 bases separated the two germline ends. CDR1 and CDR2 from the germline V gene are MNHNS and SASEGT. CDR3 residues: CASSHKPGPSGEQYF. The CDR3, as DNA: TGTGCCAGCAGTCATAAACCGGGTCCTTCTGGCGAGCAGTACTTC.

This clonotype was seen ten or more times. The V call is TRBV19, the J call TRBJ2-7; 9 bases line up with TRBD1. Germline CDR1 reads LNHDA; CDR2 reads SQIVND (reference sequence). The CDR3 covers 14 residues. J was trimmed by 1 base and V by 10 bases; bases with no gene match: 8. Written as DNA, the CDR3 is TGTGCCACCGCCGGGACAGGGACGTCCTACGAGCAGTACTTC. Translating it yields CATAGTGTSYEQYF.

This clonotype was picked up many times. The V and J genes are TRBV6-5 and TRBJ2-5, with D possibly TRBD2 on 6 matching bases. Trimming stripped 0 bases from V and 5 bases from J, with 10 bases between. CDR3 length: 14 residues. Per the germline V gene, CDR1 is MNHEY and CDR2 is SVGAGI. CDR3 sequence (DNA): TGTGCCAGCAGTTACTCCTACGGGGGTGAGACCCAGTACTTC. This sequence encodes CASSYSYGGETQYF.

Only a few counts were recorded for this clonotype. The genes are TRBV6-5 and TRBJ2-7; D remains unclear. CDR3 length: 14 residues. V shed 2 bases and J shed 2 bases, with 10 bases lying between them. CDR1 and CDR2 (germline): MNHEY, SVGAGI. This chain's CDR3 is CASSYEEVAYEQYF. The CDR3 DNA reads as TGTGCCAGCAGTTACGAAGAAGTCGCCTACGAGCAGTACTTC.

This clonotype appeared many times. This chain's CDR3 is CSARWQKAFF. The DNA for the CDR3 is TGCAGTGCTAGGTGGCAGAAAGCTTTCTTT. The chain uses TRBV20-1 and TRBJ1-1; no definite D call. This CDR3 has 10 residues. Germline V CDR1 and CDR2: DFQATT, SNEGSKA (reference sequence). The ends were cut back, 3 bases at V and 9 bases at J, with 8 bases in the middle.